This TCR beta chain was obtained from a study of blood T cell repertoires in COVID-19. Turning to the study itself: Samples came from the United States, Italy and Spain, spanning acute and convalescent COVID-19.

The CDR3 extends over 12 amino acids. The germline gives CDR1 LNHDA, CDR2 SQIVND (reference sequence). Trimming removed 1 base at V and 7 bases at J, with 5 bases between. This table comes from immunoSEQ multiplex PCR, and its TCRdb copy is limited to in-frame clones, with some not included. The sample holds under 250,000 clones, around 80% seen once. The genes are TRBV19 and TRBJ1-5; D ambiguous. The specimen was PBMCs or T cells enriched from blood (not recorded which). The clonotype comes from a man aged 25 to 40 with acute COVID-19. CDR3 bases: TGTGCCAGTAGTATAGGAGAACAGCCCCAGCATTTT. As protein: CASSIGEQPQHF.